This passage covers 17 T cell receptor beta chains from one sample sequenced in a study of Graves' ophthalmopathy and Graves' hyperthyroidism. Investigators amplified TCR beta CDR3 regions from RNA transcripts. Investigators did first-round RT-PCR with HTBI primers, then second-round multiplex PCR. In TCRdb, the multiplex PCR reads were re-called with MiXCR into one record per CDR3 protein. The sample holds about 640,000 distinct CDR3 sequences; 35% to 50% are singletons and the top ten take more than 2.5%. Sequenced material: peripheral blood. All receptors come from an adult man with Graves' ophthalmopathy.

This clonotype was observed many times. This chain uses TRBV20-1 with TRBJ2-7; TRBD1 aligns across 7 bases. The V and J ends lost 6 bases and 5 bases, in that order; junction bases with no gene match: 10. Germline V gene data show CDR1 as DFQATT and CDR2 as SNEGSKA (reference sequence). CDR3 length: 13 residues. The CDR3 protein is CSAEETGQDEQYF. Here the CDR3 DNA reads TGCAGTGCGGAGGAGACAGGGCAAGACGAGCAGTACTTC.

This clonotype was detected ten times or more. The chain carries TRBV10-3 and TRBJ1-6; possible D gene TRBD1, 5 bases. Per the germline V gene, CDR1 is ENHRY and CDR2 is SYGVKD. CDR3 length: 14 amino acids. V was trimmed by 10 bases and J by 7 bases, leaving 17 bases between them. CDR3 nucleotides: TGTGCCAGCACCACGGGGAACAGGAATTCACCCCTCCACTTT. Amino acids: CASTTGNRNSPLHF.

CDR3 bases: TGTGCCAGCACGGAAACTAGCGGGGGACCCTACGAGCAGTACTTC. Its protein product is CASTETSGGPYEQYF. This sequence joins TRBV25-1 and TRBJ2-7, with 11 bases aligning to TRBD2. The trim removed 7 bases at V and 2 bases at J, leaving 7 bases unmatched. Germline loops: CDR1 MGHDK, CDR2 SYGVNS. This CDR3 spans 15 amino acids.

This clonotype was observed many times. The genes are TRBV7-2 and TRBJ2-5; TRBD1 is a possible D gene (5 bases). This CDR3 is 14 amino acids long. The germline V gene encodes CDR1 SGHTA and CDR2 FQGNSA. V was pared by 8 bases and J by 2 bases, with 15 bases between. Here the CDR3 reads CASSYSGIQETQYF. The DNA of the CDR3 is TGTGCCAGCTCGTACTCAGGGATACAAGAGACCCAGTACTTC.

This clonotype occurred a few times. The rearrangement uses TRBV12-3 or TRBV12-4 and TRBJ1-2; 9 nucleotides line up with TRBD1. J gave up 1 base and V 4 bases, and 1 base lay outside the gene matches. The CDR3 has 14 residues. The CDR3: CASSSTGGNYGYTF. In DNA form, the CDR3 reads TGTGCCAGCAGTTCGACAGGGGGTAACTATGGCTACACCTTC.

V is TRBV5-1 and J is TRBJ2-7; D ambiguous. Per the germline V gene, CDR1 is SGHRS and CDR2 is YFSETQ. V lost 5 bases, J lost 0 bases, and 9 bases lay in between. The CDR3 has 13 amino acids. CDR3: CASRRPSSYEQYF. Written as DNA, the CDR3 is TGCGCCAGCAGGCGGCCAAGCTCCTACGAGCAGTACTTC.

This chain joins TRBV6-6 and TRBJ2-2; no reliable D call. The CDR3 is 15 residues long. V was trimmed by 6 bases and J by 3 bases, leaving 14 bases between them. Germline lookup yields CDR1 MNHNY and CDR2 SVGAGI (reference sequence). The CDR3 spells CASRLGPGDTGELFF. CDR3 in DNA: TGTGCCAGCAGGCTCGGGCCAGGCGACACCGGGGAGCTGTTTTTT.

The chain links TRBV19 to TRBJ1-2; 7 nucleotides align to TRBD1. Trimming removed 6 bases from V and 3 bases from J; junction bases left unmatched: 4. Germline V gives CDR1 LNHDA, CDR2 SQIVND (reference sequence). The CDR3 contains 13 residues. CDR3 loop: CASSIGQDYGYTF. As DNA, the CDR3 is TGTGCCAGTAGCATTGGACAGGACTATGGCTACACCTTC.

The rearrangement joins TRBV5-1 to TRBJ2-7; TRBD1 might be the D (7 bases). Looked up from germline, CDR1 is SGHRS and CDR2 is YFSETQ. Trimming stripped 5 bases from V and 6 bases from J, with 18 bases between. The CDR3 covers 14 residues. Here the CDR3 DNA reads TGCGCCAGCAGAATTACAGGGGAGGTCGGCGAGCAGTACTTC. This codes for CASRITGEVGEQYF.

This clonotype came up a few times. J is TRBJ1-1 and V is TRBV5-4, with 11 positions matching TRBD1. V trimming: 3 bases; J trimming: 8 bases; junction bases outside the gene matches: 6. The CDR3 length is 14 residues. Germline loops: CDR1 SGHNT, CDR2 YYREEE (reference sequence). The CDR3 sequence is CASSSPGQGDEAFF. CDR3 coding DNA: TGTGCCAGCAGCTCCCCGGGACAGGGGGACGAAGCTTTCTTT.

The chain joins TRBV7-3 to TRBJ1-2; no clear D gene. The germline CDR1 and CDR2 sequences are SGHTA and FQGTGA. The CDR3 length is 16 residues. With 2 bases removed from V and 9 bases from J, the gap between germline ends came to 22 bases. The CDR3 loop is CASSLPPLLTTGRYTF. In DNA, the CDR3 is TGTGCCAGCAGCTTACCACCATTATTAACCACTGGTCGCTACACCTTC.

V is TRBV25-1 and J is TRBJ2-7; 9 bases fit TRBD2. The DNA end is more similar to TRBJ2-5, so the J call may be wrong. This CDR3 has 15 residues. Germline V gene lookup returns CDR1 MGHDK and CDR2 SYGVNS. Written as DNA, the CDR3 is TGTGCCAGCAGTGAACGGCTAGCGGGGTTTGGGACCCAGTACTTC. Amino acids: CASSERLAGFGTQYF.

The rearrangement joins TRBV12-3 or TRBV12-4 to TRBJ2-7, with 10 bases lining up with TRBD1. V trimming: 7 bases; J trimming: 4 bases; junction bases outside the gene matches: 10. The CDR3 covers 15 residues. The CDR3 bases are TGTGCCAGCACCCAAGGGACAGGGGTAATATACGAGCAGTACTTC. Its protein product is CASTQGTGVIYEQYF.

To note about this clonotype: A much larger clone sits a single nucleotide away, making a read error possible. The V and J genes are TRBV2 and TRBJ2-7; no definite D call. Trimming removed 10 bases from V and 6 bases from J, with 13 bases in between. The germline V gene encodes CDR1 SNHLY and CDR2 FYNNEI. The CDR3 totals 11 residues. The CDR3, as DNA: TGTGCCACCAGGACGGCGATCGAGCAGTACTTC. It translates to CATRTAIEQYF.

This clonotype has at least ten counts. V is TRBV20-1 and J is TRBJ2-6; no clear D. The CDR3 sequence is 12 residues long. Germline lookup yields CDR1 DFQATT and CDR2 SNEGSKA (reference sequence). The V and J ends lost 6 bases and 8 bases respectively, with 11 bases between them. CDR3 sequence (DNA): TGCAGTGCCCTAGACCCTTCCAACGTCCTGACTTTC. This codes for CSALDPSNVLTF.

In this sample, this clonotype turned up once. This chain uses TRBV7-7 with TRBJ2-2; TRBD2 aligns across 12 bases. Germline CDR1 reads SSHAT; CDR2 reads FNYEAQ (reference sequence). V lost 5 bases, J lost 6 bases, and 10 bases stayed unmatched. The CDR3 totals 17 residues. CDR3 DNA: TGTGCCAGCAGCCAGGTCACTAGCGGGAGGAAGGCCGGGGAGCTGTTTTTT. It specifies CASSQVTSGRKAGELFF.

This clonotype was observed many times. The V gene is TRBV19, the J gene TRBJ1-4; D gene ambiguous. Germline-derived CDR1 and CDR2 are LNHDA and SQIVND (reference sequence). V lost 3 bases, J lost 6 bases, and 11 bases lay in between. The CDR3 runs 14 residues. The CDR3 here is CASSMYGIDEKLFF. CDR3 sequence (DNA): TGTGCCAGTAGTATGTACGGGATTGATGAAAAACTGTTTTTT.